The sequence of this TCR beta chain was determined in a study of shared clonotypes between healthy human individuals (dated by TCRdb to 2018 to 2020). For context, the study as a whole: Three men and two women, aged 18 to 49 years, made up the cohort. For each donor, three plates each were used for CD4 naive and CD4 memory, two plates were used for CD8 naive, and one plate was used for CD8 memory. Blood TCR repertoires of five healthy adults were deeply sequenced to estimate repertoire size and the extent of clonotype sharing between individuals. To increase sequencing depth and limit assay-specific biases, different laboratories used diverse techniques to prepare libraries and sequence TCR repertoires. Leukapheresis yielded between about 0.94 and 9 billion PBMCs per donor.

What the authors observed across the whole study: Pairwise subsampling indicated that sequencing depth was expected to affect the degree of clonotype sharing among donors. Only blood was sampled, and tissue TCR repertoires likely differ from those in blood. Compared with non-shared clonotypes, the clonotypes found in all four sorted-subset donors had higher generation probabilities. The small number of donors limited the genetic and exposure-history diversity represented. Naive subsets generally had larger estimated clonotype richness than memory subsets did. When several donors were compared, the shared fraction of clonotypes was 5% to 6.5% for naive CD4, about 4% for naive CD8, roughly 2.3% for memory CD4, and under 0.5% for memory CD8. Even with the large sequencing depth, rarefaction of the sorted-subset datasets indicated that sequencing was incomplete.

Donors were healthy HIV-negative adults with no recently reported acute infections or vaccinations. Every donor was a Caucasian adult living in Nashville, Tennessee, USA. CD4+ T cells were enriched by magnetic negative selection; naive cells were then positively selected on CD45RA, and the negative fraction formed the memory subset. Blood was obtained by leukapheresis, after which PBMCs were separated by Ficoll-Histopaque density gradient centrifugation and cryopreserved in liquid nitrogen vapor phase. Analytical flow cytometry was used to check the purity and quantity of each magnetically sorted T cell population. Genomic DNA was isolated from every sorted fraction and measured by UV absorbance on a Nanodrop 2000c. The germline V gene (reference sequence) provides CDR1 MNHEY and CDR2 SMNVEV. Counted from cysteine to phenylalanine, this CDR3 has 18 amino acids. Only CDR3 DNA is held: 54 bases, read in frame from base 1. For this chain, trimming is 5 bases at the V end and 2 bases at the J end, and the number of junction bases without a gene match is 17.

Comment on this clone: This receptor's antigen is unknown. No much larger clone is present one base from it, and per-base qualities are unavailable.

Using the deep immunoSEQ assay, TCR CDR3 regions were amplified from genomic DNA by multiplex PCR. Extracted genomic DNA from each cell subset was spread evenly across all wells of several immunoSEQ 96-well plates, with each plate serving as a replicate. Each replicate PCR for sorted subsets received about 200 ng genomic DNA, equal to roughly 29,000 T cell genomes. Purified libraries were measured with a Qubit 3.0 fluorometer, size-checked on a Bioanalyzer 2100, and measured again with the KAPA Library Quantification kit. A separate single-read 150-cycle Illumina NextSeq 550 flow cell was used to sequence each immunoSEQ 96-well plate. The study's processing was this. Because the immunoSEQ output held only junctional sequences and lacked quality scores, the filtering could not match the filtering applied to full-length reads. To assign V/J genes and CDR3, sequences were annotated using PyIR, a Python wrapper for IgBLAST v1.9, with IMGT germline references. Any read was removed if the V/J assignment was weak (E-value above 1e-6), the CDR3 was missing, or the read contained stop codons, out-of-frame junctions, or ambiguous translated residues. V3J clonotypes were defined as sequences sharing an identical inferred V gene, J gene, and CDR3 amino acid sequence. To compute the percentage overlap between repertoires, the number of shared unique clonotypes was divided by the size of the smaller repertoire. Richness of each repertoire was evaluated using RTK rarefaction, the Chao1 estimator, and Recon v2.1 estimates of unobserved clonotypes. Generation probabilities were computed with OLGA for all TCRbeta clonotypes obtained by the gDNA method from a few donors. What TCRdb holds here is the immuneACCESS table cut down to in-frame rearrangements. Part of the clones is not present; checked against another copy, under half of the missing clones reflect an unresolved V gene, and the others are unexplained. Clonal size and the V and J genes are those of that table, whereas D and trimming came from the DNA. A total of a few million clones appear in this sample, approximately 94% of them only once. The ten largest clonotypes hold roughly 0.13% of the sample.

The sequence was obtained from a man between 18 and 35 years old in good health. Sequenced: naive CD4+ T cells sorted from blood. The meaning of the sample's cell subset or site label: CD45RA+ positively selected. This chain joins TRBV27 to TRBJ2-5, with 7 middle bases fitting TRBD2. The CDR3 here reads CASSPGFGWGGSQETQYF. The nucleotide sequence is TGTGCCAGCAGTCCAGGATTCGGGTGGGGGGGGAGTCAAGAGACCCAGTACTTC.